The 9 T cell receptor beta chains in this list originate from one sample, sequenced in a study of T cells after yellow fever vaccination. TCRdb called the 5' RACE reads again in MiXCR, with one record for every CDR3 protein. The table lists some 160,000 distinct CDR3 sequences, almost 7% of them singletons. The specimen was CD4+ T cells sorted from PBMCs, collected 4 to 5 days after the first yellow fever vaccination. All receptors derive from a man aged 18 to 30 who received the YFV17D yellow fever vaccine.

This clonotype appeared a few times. DNA for the CDR3: TGTGCCAGCAGCCAAGGTTCTAGTGCCGATACGCAGTATTTT. Translated, it gives CASSQGSSADTQYF. The chain recombines TRBV4-2 with TRBJ2-3; D unresolved. The CDR3 runs 14 residues. From germline, CDR1 is LGHNA and CDR2 YNFKEQ. The V end was cut by 1 base, the J end by 6 bases, with 11 bases between.

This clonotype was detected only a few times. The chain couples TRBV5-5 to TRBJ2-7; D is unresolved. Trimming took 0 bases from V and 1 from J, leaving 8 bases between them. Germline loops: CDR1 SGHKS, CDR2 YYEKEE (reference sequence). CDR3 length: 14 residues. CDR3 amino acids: CASSLAWVSYEQYF. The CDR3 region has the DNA TGTGCCAGCAGCTTGGCTTGGGTTTCCTACGAGCAGTACTTC.

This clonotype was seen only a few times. In nucleotides, the CDR3 is TGTGCCAGCAGCCCCGTCCCACGTGATACAGCCCAGCCCCAGCATTTT. Protein product: CASSPVPRDTAQPQHF. The chain couples TRBV7-2 to TRBJ1-5; no reliable D call. Germline CDR1 reads SGHTA; CDR2 reads FQGNSA. V was pared by 5 bases and J by 7 bases, with 21 bases between. CDR3 length equals 16 residues.

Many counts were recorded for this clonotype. CDR3 nucleotide sequence: TGCGCCAGCAGCTTCTACCCAGGGTTTACCACAGATACGCAGTATTTT. It is translated as CASSFYPGFTTDTQYF. This chain links TRBV5-1 with TRBJ2-3; possible D gene TRBD1, 5 bases. CDR3 size: 16 residues. The ends were cut back, 2 bases at V and 2 bases at J, with 15 bases in the middle. Germline assignment: CDR1 SGHRS and CDR2 YFSETQ.

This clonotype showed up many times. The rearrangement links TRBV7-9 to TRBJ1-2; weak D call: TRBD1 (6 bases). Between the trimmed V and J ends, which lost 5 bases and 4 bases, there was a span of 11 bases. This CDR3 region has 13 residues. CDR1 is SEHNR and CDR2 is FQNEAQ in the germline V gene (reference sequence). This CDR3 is CASSLDRLYGYTF. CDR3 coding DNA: TGTGCCAGCAGCCTCGACAGGCTCTATGGCTACACCTTC. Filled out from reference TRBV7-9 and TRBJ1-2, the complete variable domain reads DTGVSQNPRHKITKRGQNVTFRCDPISEHNRLYWYRQTLGQGPEFLTYFQNEAQLEKSRLLSDRFSAERPKGSFSTLEIQRTEQGDSAMYLCASSLDRLYGYTFGSGTRLTVV.

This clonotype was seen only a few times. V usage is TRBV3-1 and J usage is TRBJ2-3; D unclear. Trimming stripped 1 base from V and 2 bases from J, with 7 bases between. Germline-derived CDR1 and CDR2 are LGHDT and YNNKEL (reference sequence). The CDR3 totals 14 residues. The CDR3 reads CASSQALSTDTQYF. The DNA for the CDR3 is TGTGCCAGCAGCCAAGCGCTCTCCACAGATACGCAGTATTTT.

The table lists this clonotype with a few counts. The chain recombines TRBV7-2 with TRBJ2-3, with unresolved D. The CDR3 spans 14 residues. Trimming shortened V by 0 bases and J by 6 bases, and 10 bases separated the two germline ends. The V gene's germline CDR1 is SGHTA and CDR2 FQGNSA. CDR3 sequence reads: CASSLAGSSDTQYF. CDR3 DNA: TGTGCCAGCAGCTTAGCGGGCTCATCTGATACGCAGTATTTT.

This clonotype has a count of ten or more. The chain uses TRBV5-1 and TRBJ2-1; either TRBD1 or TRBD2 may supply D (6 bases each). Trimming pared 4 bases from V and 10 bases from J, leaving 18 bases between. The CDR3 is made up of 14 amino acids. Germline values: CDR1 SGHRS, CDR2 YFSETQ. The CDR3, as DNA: TGCGCCAGCAGCCGGCTAACGGGGGCGGGAGAGCAGTTCTTC. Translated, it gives CASSRLTGAGEQFF.

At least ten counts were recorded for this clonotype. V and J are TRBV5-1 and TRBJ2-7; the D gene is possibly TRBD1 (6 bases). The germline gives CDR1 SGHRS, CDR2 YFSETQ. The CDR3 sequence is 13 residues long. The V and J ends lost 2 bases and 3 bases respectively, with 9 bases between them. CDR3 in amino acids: CASSFGQNYEQYF. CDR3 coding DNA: TGCGCCAGCAGCTTCGGACAGAACTACGAGCAGTACTTC.